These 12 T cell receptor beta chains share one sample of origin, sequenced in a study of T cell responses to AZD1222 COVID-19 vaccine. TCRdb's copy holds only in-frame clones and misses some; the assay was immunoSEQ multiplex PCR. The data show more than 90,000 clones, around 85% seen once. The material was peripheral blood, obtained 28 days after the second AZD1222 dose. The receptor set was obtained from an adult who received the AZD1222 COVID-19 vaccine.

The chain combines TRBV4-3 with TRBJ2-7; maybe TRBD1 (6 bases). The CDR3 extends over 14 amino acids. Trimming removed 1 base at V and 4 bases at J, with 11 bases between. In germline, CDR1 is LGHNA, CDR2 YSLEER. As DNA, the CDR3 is TGCGCCAGCAGCCAAGTACAGGGCCGGTACGAGCAGTACTTC. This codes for CASSQVQGRYEQYF.

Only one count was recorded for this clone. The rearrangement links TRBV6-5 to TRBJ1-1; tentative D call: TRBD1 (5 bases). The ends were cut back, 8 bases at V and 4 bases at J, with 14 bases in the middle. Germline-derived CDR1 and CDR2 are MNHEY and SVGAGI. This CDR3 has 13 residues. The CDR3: CASFESGGTEAFF. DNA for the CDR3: TGTGCCAGCTTTGAATCCGGGGGCACTGAAGCTTTCTTT.

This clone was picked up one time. CDR3 DNA sequence: TGTGCCAGCAGTCGGACTAGCTACGAGCAGTACTTC. Its translation: CASSRTSYEQYF. The chain uses TRBV7-2 and TRBJ2-7; 7 bases are a match to TRBD2. The V gene's germline CDR1 is SGHTA and CDR2 FQGNSA. The CDR3 is 12 amino acids. The V segment lost 6 bases and the J segment 3 bases; nucleotides outside the gene matches: 2.

The CDR3 nucleotides are TGTGCCATCAGGGGGCAAGGGACTAGCAATGAGCAGTTCTTC. Translated, it gives CAIRGQGTSNEQFF. The chain has TRBV10-3 and TRBJ2-1; 8 bases align to TRBD2. V lost 6 bases, J lost 6 bases, and 7 bases stayed unmatched. The germline CDR1 and CDR2 sequences are ENHRY and SYGVKD. This CDR3 has 14 residues.

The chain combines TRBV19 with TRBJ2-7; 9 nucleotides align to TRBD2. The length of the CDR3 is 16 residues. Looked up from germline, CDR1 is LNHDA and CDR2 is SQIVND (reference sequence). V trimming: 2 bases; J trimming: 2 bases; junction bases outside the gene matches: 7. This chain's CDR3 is CASSIIQAGGPYEQYF. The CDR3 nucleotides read TGTGCCAGTAGTATAATCCAGGCGGGGGGGCCCTACGAGCAGTACTTC.

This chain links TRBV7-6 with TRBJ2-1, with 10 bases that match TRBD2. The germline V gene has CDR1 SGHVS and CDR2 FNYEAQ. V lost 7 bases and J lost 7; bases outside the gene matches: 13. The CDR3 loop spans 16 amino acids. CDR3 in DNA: TGTGCCAGCACCCTAGGGCTAGCGGGAGAGTTAAATGAGCAGTTCTTC. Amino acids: CASTLGLAGELNEQFF. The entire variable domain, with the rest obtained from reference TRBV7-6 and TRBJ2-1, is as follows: GAGVSQSPRYKVTKRGQDVALRCDPISGHVSLYWYRQALGQGPEFLTYFNYEAQQDKSGLPNDRFSAERPEGSISTLTIQRTEQRDSAMYRCASTLGLAGELNEQFFGPGTRLTVL.

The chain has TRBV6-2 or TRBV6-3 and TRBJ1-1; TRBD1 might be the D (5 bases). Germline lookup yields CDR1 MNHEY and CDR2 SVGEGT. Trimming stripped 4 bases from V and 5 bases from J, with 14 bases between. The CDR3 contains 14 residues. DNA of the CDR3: TGTGCCAGCAGTTTCGGGGGGTTCAGGACTGAAGCTTTCTTT. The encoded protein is CASSFGGFRTEAFF.

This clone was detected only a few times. DNA for the CDR3: TGTGCCAGCAGTTCTACGACAGGGTGGTATGAGCAGTTCTTC. Encoded protein: CASSSTTGWYEQFF. V gene TRBV6-5 combines with J gene TRBJ2-1; 7 nucleotides align to TRBD1. Germline V gene lookup returns CDR1 MNHEY and CDR2 SVGAGI. The CDR3 consists of 14 residues. V was clipped by 4 bases and J by 8 bases; unmatched bases: 8.

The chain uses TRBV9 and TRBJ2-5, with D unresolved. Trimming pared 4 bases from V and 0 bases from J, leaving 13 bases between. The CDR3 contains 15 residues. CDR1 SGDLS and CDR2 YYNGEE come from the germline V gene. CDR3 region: CASSPKFLYQETQYF. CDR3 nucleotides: TGTGCCAGCAGCCCCAAGTTTCTATACCAAGAGACCCAGTACTTC.

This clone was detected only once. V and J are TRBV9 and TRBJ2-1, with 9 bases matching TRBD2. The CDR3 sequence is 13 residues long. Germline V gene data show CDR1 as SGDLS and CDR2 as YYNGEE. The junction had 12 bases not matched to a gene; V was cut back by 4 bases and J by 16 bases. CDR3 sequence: CASSQAGGMVRFF. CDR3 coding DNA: TGTGCCAGCAGCCAAGCGGGGGGAATGGTTAGATTCTTC.

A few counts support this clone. The CDR3 here is CASSYEGNTEAFF. The CDR3 region has the DNA TGTGCCAGCAGCTACGAGGGGAACACTGAAGCTTTCTTT. The chain is built from TRBV7-9 and TRBJ1-1; no clear D gene. The V gene's germline CDR1 is SEHNR and CDR2 FQNEAQ (reference sequence). The CDR3 runs to 13 residues. Trimming pared 4 bases from V and 1 base from J, leaving 7 bases between.

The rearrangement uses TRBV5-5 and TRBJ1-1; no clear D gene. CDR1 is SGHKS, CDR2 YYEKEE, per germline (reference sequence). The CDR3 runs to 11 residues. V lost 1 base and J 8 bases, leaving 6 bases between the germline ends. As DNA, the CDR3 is TGTGCCAGCAGCTTGACATGGGAAGCTTTCTTT. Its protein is CASSLTWEAFF.